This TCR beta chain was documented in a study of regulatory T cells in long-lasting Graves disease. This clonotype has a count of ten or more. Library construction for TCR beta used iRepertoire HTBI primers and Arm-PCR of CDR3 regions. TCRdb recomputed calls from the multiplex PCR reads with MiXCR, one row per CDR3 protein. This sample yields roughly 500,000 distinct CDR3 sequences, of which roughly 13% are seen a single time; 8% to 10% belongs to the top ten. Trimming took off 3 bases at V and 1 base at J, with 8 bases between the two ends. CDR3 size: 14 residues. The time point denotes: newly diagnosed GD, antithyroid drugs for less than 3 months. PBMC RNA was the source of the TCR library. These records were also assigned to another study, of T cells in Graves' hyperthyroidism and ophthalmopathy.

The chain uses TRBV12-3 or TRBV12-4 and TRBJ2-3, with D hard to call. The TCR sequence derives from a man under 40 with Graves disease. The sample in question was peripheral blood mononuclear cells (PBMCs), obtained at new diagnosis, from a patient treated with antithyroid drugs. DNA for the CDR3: TGTGCCAGCAGTTTCGAATGGGGCACAGATACGCAGTATTTT. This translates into CASSFEWGTDTQYF.